These 11 T cell receptor beta chains came from one sample sequenced in a study of response to subunit inactivated influenza vaccine. TCRdb processed the RT-PCR reads anew with MiXCR; each CDR3 protein has one entry. The table includes a few hundred thousand distinct CDR3 sequences, 20% to 25% detected once. The sequencing used PBMCs from blood, collected about 19 months after vaccination. The receptor source for this set is a man aged 45 to 75 who received an inactivated influenza vaccine.

This clonotype appeared a few times. The chain employs TRBV5-4 and TRBJ1-2; possibly TRBD1 for D (6 bases). This CDR3 has 14 amino acids. The germline V gene encodes CDR1 SGHNT and CDR2 YYREEE (reference sequence). The V and J ends lost 1 base and 3 bases respectively, with 10 bases between them. The CDR3 sequence is CASSLFAGDYGYTF. CDR3 DNA: TGTGCCAGCAGCTTGTTTGCAGGGGACTATGGCTACACCTTC.

In this sample, this clonotype turned up a few times. The chain recombines TRBV20-1 with TRBJ1-2; 7 bases fit TRBD1. The germline V gene encodes CDR1 DFQATT and CDR2 SNEGSKA (reference sequence). V trimming: 0 bases; J trimming: 2 bases; junction bases outside the gene matches: 15. This CDR3 has 18 amino acids. DNA of the CDR3: TGCAGTGCTAGAGATGTTTGGAGACGGGGGACAGCGAACTATGGCTACACCTTC. Amino acids: CSARDVWRRGTANYGYTF.

This rearrangement joins TRBV10-3 to TRBJ2-3; the D call may be TRBD1 or TRBD2 (5 bases each). The CDR3 totals 18 residues. The V end was cut by 0 bases, the J end by 1 base, with 17 bases between. CDR1 and CDR2 from the germline V gene are ENHRY and SYGVKD. CDR3 sequence: CAISESIWGRKGTDTQYF. The CDR3, as DNA: TGTGCCATCAGTGAGTCCATTTGGGGGAGAAAGGGCACAGATACGCAGTATTTT.

V and J are TRBV12-3 or TRBV12-4 and TRBJ1-2; TRBD1 is a possible D gene (5 bases). The V end was cut by 8 bases, the J end by 3 bases, with 10 bases between. The CDR3 length is 12 residues. CDR3 nucleotide sequence: TGTGCCAGCTCAGGGTTGGACTATGGCTACACCTTC. It is translated as CASSGLDYGYTF.

This clonotype turned up a few times. This rearrangement joins TRBV5-4 to TRBJ1-2; D gene uncertain. The CDR3 contains 12 residues. V lost 2 bases and J lost 9, with 11 bases in between. Germline values: CDR1 SGHNT, CDR2 YYREEE (reference sequence). The CDR3 spells CASSFDGSSYTF. Written as DNA, the CDR3 is TGTGCCAGCAGCTTCGACGGGAGCAGCTACACCTTC.

This clonotype was seen a handful of times. The J gene is TRBJ1-1, the V gene TRBV7-9; D is perhaps TRBD1 (5 bases). The CDR3 extends over 14 amino acids. CDR1 and CDR2 from the germline V gene are SEHNR and FQNEAQ (reference sequence). V was shortened by 6 bases and J by 3 bases, with 14 bases between the two germline ends. CDR3 residues: CASSWGGTDTEAFF. Here the CDR3 DNA reads TGTGCCAGCAGTTGGGGGGGTACGGACACTGAAGCTTTCTTT.

The V gene is TRBV4-2, the J gene TRBJ2-3; D unclear. The V and J ends lost 0 bases and 2 bases respectively, with 6 bases between them. The CDR3 covers 14 residues. The V gene's germline CDR1 is LGHNA and CDR2 YNFKEQ. CDR3 coding DNA: TGTGCCAGCAGCCAAGATGACCACACAGATACGCAGTATTTT. Its translation is CASSQDDHTDTQYF.

This clonotype was seen only a few times. CDR3 in amino acids: CASSLSSGGWTYEQYF. The CDR3 DNA is TGTGCCAGCAGCTTGTCAAGCGGGGGGTGGACCTACGAGCAGTACTTC. The chain uses TRBV7-2 and TRBJ2-7, with 9 bases identical to TRBD2. CDR1 SGHTA and CDR2 FQGNSA come from the germline V gene. CDR3 length: 16 amino acids. V trimming: 3 bases; J trimming: 2 bases; junction bases outside the gene matches: 8. The whole variable domain, remainder taken from reference TRBV7-2 and TRBJ2-7, is GAGVSQSPSNKVTEKGKDVELRCDPISGHTALYWYRQSLGQGLEFLIYFQGNSAPDKSGLPSDRFSAERTGGSVSTLTIQRTQQEDSAVYLCASSLSSGGWTYEQYFGPGTRLTVT.

The rearrangement uses TRBV15 and TRBJ2-7, with D unresolved. The CDR3 has 11 residues. Trimming shortened V by 4 bases and J by 3 bases, and 4 bases separated the two germline ends. Germline values: CDR1 LNHNV, CDR2 YYDKDF (reference sequence). Here the CDR3 DNA reads TGTGCCACCAGCATTGGCTACGAGCAGTACTTC. Its protein product is CATSIGYEQYF.

The chain couples TRBV6-5 to TRBJ2-7; possible D gene TRBD1, 5 bases. CDR3 length: 14 amino acids. V lost 4 bases and J 2 bases, leaving 12 bases between the germline ends. Per the germline V gene, CDR1 is MNHEY and CDR2 is SVGAGI. CDR3 coding DNA: TGTGCCAGCAGTTCCTACCGACAGACCTACGAGCAGTACTTC. Encoded protein: CASSSYRQTYEQYF.

This chain joins TRBV30 and TRBJ2-4; 11 bases agree with TRBD2. The CDR3 extends over 15 amino acids. CDR1 is GTSNPN, CDR2 SVGIG, per germline (reference sequence). Germline trimming cut 0 bases from V and 6 bases from J; bases unmatched to any gene: 4. CDR3 protein: CAWSVLAGGRNIQYF. For the CDR3, the DNA is TGTGCCTGGAGTGTTCTAGCGGGGGGCCGAAACATTCAGTACTTC.